The present T cell receptor beta chain was sequenced within a study of cytomegalovirus exposure and HLA in healthy donors. General observations from the study: Later on, an analysis tied 18,000 or so TCR beta sequences to HLA alleles at 0.05 false discovery rate.

Primers included in the PCR were 60 Vbeta and 13 Jbeta primers. Generated by immunoSEQ multiplex PCR, the TCRdb table keeps only in-frame clones and is missing some. The sample includes 120,000 or so clones, 80% to 85% of them seen just once. A note on this clone: As yet, its antigen is unknown.

This CDR3 is 13 amino acids long. Germline CDR1 and CDR2: PRHDT and FYEKMQ (reference sequence). V was clipped by 0 bases and J by 6 bases, with 6 bases between them. The V and J genes are TRBV13 and TRBJ2-1; TRBD2 is a possible D gene (6 bases). Specimen: PBMCs. The origin of this receptor is a man under 40 in good health and CMV-seronegative. CDR3 sequence reads: CASSLGGGNEQFF. Written as DNA, the CDR3 is TGTGCCAGCAGCTTAGGCGGGGGCAATGAGCAGTTCTTC.